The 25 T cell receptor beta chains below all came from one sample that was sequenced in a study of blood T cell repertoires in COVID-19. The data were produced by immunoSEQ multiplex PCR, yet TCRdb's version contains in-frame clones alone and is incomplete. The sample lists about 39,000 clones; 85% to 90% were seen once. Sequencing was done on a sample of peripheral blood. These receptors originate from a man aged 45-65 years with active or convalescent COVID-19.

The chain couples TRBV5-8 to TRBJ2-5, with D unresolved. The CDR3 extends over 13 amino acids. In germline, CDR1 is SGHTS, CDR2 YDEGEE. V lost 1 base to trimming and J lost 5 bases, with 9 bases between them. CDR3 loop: CASSLSSRETQYF. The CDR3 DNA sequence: TGTGCCAGCAGCTTGAGTTCTCGGGAGACCCAGTACTTC.

CDR3 coding DNA: TGTGCCAGCAGACAGGGAGTCGGTCAGCCCCAGCATTTT. Amino acids: CASRQGVGQPQHF. The chain joins TRBV6-5 to TRBJ1-5; tentatively, D is TRBD1 (6 bases). Per the germline V gene, CDR1 is MNHEY and CDR2 is SVGAGI. V was shortened by 6 bases and J by 6 bases, with 12 bases between the two germline ends. The CDR3 contains 13 residues.

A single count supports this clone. The CDR3 loop reads CASSESGPSYEQYF. In nucleotides, the CDR3 is TGCGCCAGCAGTGAAAGCGGCCCCTCCTACGAGCAGTACTTC. This chain joins TRBV10-2 and TRBJ2-7; D may be TRBD2 (5 bases). The CDR3 consists of 14 residues. Deletions cut 3 bases from V and 0 bases from J, with 9 bases between. CDR1 and CDR2 (germline): WSHSY, SAAADI.

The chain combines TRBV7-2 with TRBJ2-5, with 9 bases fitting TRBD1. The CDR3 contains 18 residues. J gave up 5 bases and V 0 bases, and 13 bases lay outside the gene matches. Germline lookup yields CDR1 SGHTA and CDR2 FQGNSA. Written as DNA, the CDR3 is TGTGCCAGCAGCTTAGCGTACCCGGGACAGGGTTTCGGGGAGACCCAGTACTTC. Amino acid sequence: CASSLAYPGQGFGETQYF.

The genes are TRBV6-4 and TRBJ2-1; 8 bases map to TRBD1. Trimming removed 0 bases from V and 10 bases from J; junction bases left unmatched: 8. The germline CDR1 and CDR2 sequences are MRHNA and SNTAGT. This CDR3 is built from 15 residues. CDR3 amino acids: CASSDSIQGAREQFF. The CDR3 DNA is TGTGCCAGCAGTGACTCGATCCAGGGGGCTAGGGAGCAGTTCTTC.

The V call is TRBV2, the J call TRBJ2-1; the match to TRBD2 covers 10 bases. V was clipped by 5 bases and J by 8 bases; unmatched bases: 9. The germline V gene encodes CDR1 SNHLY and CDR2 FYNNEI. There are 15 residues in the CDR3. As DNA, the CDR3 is TGTGCCAGCAGTTCGGCGAGCGGGGGGGGTCATGAGCAGTTCTTC. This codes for CASSSASGGGHEQFF.

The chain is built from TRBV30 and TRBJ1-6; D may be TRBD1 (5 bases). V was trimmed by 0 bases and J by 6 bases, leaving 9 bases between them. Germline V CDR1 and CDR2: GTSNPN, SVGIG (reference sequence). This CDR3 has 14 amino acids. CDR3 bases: TGTGCCTGGAGTGTAGGGGCCGCTAATTCACCCCTCCACTTT. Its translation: CAWSVGAANSPLHF.

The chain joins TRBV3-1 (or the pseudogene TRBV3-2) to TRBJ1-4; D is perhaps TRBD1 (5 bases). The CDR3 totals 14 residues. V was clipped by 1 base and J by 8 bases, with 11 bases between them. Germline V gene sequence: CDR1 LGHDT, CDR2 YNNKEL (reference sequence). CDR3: CASSQGADSEKLFF. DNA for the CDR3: TGTGCCAGCAGCCAAGGGGCTGACAGCGAAAAACTGTTTTTT.

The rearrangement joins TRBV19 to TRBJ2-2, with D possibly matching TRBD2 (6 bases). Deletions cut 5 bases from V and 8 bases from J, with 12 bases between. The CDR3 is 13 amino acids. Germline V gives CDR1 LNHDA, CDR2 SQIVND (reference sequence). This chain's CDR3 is CASSVGTAGELFF. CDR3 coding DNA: TGTGCCAGTAGTGTTGGGACTGCTGGGGAGCTGTTTTTT.

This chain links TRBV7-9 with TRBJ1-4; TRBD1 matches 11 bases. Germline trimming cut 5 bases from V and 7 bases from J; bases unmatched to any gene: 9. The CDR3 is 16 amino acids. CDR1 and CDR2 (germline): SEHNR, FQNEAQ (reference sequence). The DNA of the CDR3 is TGTGCCAGCAGCCGGGACAGGGGGACAGCTTTTGAAAAACTGTTTTTT. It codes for CASSRDRGTAFEKLFF.

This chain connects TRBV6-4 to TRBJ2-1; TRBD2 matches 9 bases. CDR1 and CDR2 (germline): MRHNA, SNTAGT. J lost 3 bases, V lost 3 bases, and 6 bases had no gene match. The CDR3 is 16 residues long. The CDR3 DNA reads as TGTGCCAGCAGTGAGGAAGCGGGGGGTCTCTACAATGAGCAGTTCTTC. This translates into CASSEEAGGLYNEQFF.

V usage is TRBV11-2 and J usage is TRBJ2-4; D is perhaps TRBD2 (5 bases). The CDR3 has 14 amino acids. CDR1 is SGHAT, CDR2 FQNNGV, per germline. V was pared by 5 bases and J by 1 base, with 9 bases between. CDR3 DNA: TGTGCCAGCAGCCTTACGGGGGCCAAAAACATTCAGTACTTC. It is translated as CASSLTGAKNIQYF.

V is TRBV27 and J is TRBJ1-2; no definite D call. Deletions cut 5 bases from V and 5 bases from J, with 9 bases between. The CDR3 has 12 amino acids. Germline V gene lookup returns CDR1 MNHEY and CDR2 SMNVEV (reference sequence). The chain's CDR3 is CASSAGKYGYTF. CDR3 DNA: TGTGCCAGCAGTGCGGGGAAGTATGGCTACACCTTC.

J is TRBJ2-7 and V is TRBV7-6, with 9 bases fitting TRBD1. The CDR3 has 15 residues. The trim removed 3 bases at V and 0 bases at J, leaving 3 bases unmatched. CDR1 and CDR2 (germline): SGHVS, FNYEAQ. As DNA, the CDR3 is TGTGCCAGCAGCTTGGACAGGGGCCTCTCCTACGAGCAGTACTTC. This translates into CASSLDRGLSYEQYF.

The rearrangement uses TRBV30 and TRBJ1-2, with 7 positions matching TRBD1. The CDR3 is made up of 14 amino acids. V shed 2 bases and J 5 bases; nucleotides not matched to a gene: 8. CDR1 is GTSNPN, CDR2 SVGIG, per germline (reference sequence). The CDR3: CAWSTTGAFYGYTF. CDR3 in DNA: TGTGCCTGGAGTACTACAGGGGCATTTTATGGCTACACCTTC.

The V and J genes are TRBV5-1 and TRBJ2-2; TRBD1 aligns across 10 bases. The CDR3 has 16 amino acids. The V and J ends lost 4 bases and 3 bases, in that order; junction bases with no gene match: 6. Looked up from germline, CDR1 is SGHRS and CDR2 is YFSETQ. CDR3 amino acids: CASSRGQGFDTGELFF. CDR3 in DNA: TGCGCCAGCAGCCGGGGACAGGGGTTCGACACCGGGGAGCTGTTTTTT.

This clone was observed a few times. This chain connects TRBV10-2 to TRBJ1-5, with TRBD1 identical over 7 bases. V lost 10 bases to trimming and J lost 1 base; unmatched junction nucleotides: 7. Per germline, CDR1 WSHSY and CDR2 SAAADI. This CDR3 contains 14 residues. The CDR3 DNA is TGCGCCACGGGGACAGCCGGGAGCAATCAGCCCCAGCATTTT. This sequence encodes CATGTAGSNQPQHF.

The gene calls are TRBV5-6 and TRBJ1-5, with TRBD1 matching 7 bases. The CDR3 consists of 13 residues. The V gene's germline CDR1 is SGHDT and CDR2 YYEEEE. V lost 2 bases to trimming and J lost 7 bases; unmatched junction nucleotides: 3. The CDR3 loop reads CASSLTGAQPQHF. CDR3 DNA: TGTGCCAGCAGCTTAACAGGGGCGCAGCCCCAGCATTTT.

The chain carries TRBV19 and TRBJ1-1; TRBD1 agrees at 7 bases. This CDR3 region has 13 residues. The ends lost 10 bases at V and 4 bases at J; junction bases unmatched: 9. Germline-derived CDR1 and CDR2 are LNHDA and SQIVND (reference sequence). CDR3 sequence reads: CAIRQGGLTEAFF. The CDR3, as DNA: TGTGCCATCCGACAGGGCGGGCTCACTGAAGCTTTCTTT.

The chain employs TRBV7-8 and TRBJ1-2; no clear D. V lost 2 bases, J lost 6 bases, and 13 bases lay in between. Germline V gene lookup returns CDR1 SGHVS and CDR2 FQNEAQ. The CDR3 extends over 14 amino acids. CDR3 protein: CASSLREHPNGYTF. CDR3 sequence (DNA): TGTGCCAGCAGCTTACGGGAGCACCCGAATGGCTACACCTTC. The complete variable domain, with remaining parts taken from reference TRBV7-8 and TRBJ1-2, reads GAGVSQSPRYKVAKRGQDVALRCDPISGHVSLFWYQQALGQGPEFLTYFQNEAQLDKSGLPSDRFFAERPEGSVSTLKIQRTQQEDSAVYLCASSLREHPNGYTFGSGTRLTVV.

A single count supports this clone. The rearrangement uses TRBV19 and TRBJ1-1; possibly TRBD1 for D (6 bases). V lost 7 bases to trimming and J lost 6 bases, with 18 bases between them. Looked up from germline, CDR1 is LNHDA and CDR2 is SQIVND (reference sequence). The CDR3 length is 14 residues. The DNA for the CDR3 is TGTGCCAGTACTACCACCGTTACAGGGTCTGAAGCTTTCTTT. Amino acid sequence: CASTTTVTGSEAFF.

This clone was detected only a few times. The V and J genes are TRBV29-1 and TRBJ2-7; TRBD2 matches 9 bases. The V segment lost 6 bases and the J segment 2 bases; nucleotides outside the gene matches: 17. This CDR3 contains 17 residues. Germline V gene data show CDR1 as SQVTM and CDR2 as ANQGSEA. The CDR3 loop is CSVLGLSTSGSTYEQYF. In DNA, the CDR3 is TGCAGCGTCTTGGGGCTTTCTACTAGCGGGTCTACCTACGAGCAGTACTTC.

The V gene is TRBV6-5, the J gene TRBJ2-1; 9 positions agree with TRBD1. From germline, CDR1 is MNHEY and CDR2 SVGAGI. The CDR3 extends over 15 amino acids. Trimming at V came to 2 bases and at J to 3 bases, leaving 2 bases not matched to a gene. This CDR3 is CASSYGTGNYNEQFF. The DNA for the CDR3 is TGTGCCAGCAGTTACGGGACAGGGAACTACAATGAGCAGTTCTTC.

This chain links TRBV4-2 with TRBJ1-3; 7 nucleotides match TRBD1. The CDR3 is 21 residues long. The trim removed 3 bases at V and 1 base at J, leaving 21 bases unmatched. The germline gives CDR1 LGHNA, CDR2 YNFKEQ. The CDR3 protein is CASSHWQGDSGLKGSGNTIYF. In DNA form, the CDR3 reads TGTGCCAGCAGCCACTGGCAAGGGGACAGCGGTTTAAAGGGATCTGGAAACACCATATATTTT.

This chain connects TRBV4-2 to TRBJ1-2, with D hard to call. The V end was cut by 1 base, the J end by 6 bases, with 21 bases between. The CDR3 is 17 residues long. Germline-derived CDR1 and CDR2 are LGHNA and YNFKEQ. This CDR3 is CASSQVARSLRDDGYTF. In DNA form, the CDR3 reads TGTGCCAGCAGCCAAGTCGCCAGGAGCCTTCGGGATGATGGCTACACCTTC.